This record looks at one T cell receptor beta chain sequence and its context. Described treatment: randomized to nivolumab then ipilimumab (arm A) or the reverse (arm B). Patients had received no earlier DNA-damaging chemotherapy. Sorted cells were live CD3+CD8+, lacking CD19 and CD56, from PBMCs. This record comes from a study of sequential checkpoint blockade in melanoma. Study context: Arm A got nivolumab then ipilimumab; arm B the reverse, 1:1. Maintenance nivolumab came after either treatment sequence.

The protocol was immunoSEQ multiplex PCR, while the TCRdb copy is restricted to in-frame clones and leaves out a portion. The data hold fewer than 35,000 clones, with 86% observed a single time. There are 17 residues in the CDR3. Germline assignment: CDR1 LNHDA and CDR2 SQIVND (reference sequence). Trimming cost V 3 bases and J 5 bases; bases outside gene matches: 10. This sequence originates from a human donor with melanoma. The specimen comprised CD8+ T cells sorted from blood (inferred from file names), sampled from a patient given nivolumab and ipilimumab in sequence. The chain combines TRBV19 with TRBJ2-1; 10 nucleotides align to TRBD2. The DNA for the CDR3 is TGTGCCAGTAGTATTATACTAGCGGGAAGTGTGGACAATGAGCAGTTCTTC. Translating it yields CASSIILAGSVDNEQFF. The whole variable domain, remainder taken from reference TRBV19 and TRBJ2-1, is DGGITQSPKYLFRKEGQNVTLSCEQNLNHDAMYWYRQDPGQGLRLIYYSQIVNDFQKGDIAEGYSVSREKKESFPLTVTSAQKNPTAFYLCASSIILAGSVDNEQFFGPGTRLTVL.